This T cell receptor (beta chain) is from a study of blood T cell repertoires in COVID-19. About the research overall: Spain, Italy and the United States supplied samples that represented acute and convalescent COVID-19. Sample material is recorded as cDNA or gDNA derived from T cells, B-cell-depleted T cells, or PBMCs.

Trimming stripped 6 bases from V and 2 bases from J, with 12 bases between. CDR1 is MNHEY and CDR2 is SMNVEV in the germline V gene (reference sequence). This CDR3 is 14 amino acids long. In the original processing: Estimation of nucleated cell counts relied on the amplification of reference gene primers. Sequencing used immunoSEQ multiplex PCR; TCRdb keeps in-frame clones, though not all of them. The V and J calls and clone size are taken from that table; D and trimming were inferred from the DNA. The sample includes fewer than 300,000 clones, approximately 81% of them seen just once. The sequencing input was peripheral blood. This receptor was obtained from a young woman with acute or convalescent COVID-19. This chain links TRBV27 with TRBJ2-3; D possibly corresponds to TRBD1 (6 bases). The CDR3 reads CASRQQGSTDTQYF. In DNA form, the CDR3 reads TGTGCCAGCAGACAACAGGGATCCACAGATACGCAGTATTTT.